This T cell receptor beta chain was obtained from a study of post-analysis software for immune sequencing data. Worth noting for this clonotype: The antigen remains undetermined. An end of the junction differs from the germline gene, which may be a read error.

Study conclusions and caveats: There were five TRBV segments more frequent in patients than controls, and TRBV5-6, TRBV5-1 and TRBV20-1 were among them.

Unique molecular identifiers tagged the TCR beta cDNA libraries. TCRdb processed the PCR reads anew with MiXCR; each CDR3 protein has one entry. The sample includes approximately 770,000 distinct CDR3 sequences, roughly 46% of them seen just once. CDR3 length equals 15 residues. Sequenced material: blood. The gene calls are TRBV12-3 or TRBV12-4 and TRBJ2-3, with D perhaps TRBD1 or TRBD2 (5 bases each). The TCR comes from a girl between 10 and 17 years old with multiple sclerosis. The DNA of the CDR3 is TGTGCCAGCAGACTGCTAAGGGGAGAAGGAGATATGCAGTATTTT. Its translation is CASRLLRGEGDMQYF.